This TCR beta chain appears in the sequencing data of a study of cytomegalovirus exposure and HLA in healthy donors. General observations from the study: TCR beta V segments were, for the most part, productive about 87% or about 30% of the time in an earlier analysis. In a later analysis, productive TCRs from donors in an Asian-associated ancestry cluster reportedly carried fewer N-insertions than the cohort mean. Equally common other TCR beta chains were less clonally expanded than HLA-associated ones, a later analysis found.

PCR primers comprised 60 Vbeta and 13 Jbeta primers. The assay was immunoSEQ multiplex PCR, and TCRdb's table has in-frame clones only and misses some. The sample carries 150,000 to 200,000 clones, almost 80% recorded once. The CDR3 is 15 amino acids. Trimming cost V 6 bases and J 5 bases; bases outside gene matches: 7. Germline V gives CDR1 MNHEY, CDR2 SMNVEV (reference sequence). Concerning this clone: Its antigen is currently unknown.

The specimen sequenced was PBMCs. This clonotype was sampled from a man younger than 35 in good health and CMV-seropositive. The chain is built from TRBV27 and TRBJ2-1; 10 nucleotides agree with TRBD2. The CDR3 DNA reads as TGTGCCAGCAGGGATAAGCGGGAGGGTAACAATGAGCAGTTCTTC. This sequence encodes CASRDKREGNNEQFF.